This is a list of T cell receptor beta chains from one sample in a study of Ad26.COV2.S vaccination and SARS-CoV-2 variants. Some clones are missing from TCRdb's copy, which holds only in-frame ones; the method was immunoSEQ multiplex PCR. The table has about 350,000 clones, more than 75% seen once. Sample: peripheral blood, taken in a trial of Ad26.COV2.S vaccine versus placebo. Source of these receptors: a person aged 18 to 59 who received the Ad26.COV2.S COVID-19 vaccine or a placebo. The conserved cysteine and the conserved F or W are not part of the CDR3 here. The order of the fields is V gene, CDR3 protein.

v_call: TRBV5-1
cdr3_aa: ASSLGGRGSTDTQY

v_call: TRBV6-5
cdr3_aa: ASSYPGGNTIY

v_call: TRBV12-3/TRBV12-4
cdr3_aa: ASSPILLSPLH

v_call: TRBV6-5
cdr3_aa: ASSRDSSGNTIY

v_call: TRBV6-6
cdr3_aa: ASRWTGENIQY

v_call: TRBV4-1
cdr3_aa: ASSQAGLGGGFEQY

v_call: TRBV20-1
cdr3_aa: SASSWASATNEKLF

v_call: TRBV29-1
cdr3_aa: SVRQGYYNEQF

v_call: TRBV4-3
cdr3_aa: ASSRAGETTDTQY

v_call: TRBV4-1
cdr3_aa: ASSPHGTSGSTDTQY

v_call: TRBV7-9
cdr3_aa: ASSLYSTARGTEAF

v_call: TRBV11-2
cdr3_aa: ASSSRGGNTEAF

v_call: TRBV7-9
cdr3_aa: ASSSPGQGNQPQH

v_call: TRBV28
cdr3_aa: ASSRTPSYEQY

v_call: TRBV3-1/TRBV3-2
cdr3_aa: ASSQGPGTGGTGELF

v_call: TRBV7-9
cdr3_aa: ASSLATGSYEQY

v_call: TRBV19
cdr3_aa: ASSKSTSWVSYEQY

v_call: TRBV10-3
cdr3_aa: AISDSRVVGNEQF

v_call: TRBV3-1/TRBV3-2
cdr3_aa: ASSGNREYGYT

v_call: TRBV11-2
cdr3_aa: ASTYAGGPTDTQY

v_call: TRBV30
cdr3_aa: AWSVGAYSS

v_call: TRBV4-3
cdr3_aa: ASSRNRESAGLADSGANVLT

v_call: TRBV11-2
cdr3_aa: ASSLAGQTYEQY

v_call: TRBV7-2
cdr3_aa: ASSLAPNQPQH

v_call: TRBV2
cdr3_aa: ASSALLAVSYEQY

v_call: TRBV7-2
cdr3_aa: ASSFQTGQETQY

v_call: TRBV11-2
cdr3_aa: ASSLSGTGELF

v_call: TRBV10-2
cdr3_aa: ASSPEGLAGVSYEQY

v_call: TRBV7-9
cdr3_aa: ASSLALAGYSNQPQH

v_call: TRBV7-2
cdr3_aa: ASSPQTGVGTEAF

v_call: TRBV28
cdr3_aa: ASSLGRLRGGSNQPQH

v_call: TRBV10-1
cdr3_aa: ASSEVAGYNEQF

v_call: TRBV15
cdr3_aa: ATSGTFVEKLF

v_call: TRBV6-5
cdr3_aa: ASSYRGGNTGELF

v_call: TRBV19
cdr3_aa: ASSPDRAYEQY

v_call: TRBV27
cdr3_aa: ASTNSLTYEQY